The rows below give T cell receptor beta chains drawn from one sample of a study of shared T cell receptors in the human thymus. Data came from immunoSEQ multiplex PCR; TCRdb stores just in-frame clones and leaves some out. Of about 380,000 clones in the sample, 95% were seen once. Material: thymocytes. These receptors were obtained from a human donor. Both conserved end residues are part of each CDR3. A D gene is named only where the DNA matches it firmly. Expanded clones are given a class, and other clones once, few, many or no size at all.

TRBJ2-7	16	TRBD2	-	TRBV7-2	CATSPHSGTLWDEQYF	TGTGCCACCTCGCCACATAGCGGGACGCTTTGGGACGAGCAGTACTTC
TRBJ2-7	14	TRBD1	-	TRBV6-6	CASTGKLQGNEQYF	TGTGCCAGCACCGGCAAATTACAGGGGAACGAGCAGTACTTC
TRBJ1-2	16	-	-	TRBV15	CATSRDRHRFPYGYTF	TGTGCCACCAGCAGAGACCGCCACAGGTTTCCTTATGGCTACACCTTC
TRBJ2-1	16	TRBD1	-	TRBV5-4	CASSGDREGSYNEQFF	TGTGCCAGCAGCGGGGACAGGGAGGGATCCTACAATGAGCAGTTCTTC
TRBJ1-1	13	-	-	TRBV4-3	CASRVRMNTEAFF	TGCGCCAGCAGGGTCCGCATGAACACTGAAGCTTTCTTT
TRBJ2-2	13	-	few	TRBV2	CASSECSREELFF	TGTGCCAGCAGTGAGTGTTCCAGGGAGGAGCTGTTTTTT
TRBJ2-7	15	-	-	TRBV7-7	CASSPRVTGTYEQYF	TGTGCCAGCAGCCCCCGAGTCACAGGGACCTACGAGCAGTACTTC
TRBJ2-7	15	TRBD2	-	TRBV10-2	CASSYRLAGGPEQYF	TGCGCCAGCAGTTATCGGCTAGCGGGAGGGCCCGAGCAGTACTTC
TRBJ1-3	15	-	-	TRBV13	CASSGQFFSGNTIYF	TGTGCCAGCAGCGGGCAGTTCTTCTCTGGAAACACCATATATTTT
TRBJ2-6	16	-	-	TRBV6-1	CASSEVRASGANVLTF	TGTGCCAGCAGTGAGGTCAGGGCGTCTGGGGCCAACGTCCTGACTTTC
TRBJ2-7	13	-	-	TRBV5-4	CASSLGGSREQYF	TGTGCCAGCAGCTTGGGGGGATCGAGGGAGCAGTACTTC
TRBJ1-2	15	TRBD1	-	TRBV30	CAWSRQGNSNYGYTF	TGTGCCTGGAGTCGACAGGGCAACTCAAACTATGGCTACACCTTC
TRBJ1-1	13	-	-	TRBV28	CASCIMGYTEAFF	TGTGCCAGCTGCATTATGGGGTACACTGAAGCTTTCTTT
TRBJ2-3	19	-	-	TRBV28	CASSRGQGLLILSTDTQYF	TGTGCCAGCAGCCGTGGTCAAGGACTCCTCATCCTTAGCACAGATACGCAGTATTTT
TRBJ2-7	18	-	-	TRBV5-4	CASSQGGVEGFRAYEQYF	TGTGCCAGCAGCCAAGGGGGAGTGGAGGGGTTTAGGGCCTACGAGCAGTACTTC
TRBJ2-1	15	-	few	TRBV10-1	CASSAGHTSYNEQFF	TGCGCCAGCAGCGCGGGACATACTTCCTACAATGAGCAGTTCTTC
TRBJ2-7	14	TRBD1	-	TRBV5-1	CASSPGQSSYEQYF	TGCGCCAGCAGCCCGGGACAGAGCTCCTACGAGCAGTACTTC
TRBJ2-5	16	-	-	TRBV30	CAWTSRDLPLEETQYF	TGTGCCTGGACCTCCCGGGACCTCCCCCTTGAAGAGACCCAGTACTTC
TRBJ2-2	14	-	-	TRBV11-3	CASTTDTHQGELFF	TGTGCCAGCACCACGGACACCCACCAAGGGGAGCTGTTTTTT
TRBJ2-3	20	TRBD2	-	TRBV9	CASSATGGDCGRAGTDTQYF	TGTGCCAGCAGCGCAACCGGGGGGGATTGCGGGAGGGCCGGCACAGATACGCAGTATTTT
TRBJ1-5	15	-	-	TRBV2	CASSEATLIHQPQHF	TGTGCCAGCAGTGAAGCGACGTTAATTCACCAGCCCCAGCATTTT
TRBJ2-6	15	-	-	TRBV28	CASSSSGTCANVLTF	TGTGCCAGCAGTTCTTCCGGGACTTGTGCCAACGTCCTGACTTTC
TRBJ2-1	15	-	-	TRBV28	CASSLGDGVYNEQFF	TGTGCCAGCAGTTTAGGGGACGGGGTCTACAATGAGCAGTTCTTC
TRBJ1-1	14	-	once	TRBV28	CASSLMGQNTEAFF	TGTGCCAGCAGTTTAATGGGACAGAACACTGAAGCTTTCTTT
TRBJ2-3	15	TRBD2	once	TRBV14	CASSQDGLAGGPQYF	TGTGCCAGCAGCCAAGATGGACTAGCGGGAGGGCCGCAGTATTTT
TRBJ1-1	16	-	once	TRBV14	CASSQAPGGAYTEAFF	TGTGCCAGCAGCCAAGCGCCCGGGGGCGCGTACACTGAAGCTTTCTTT
TRBJ2-7	14	-	-	TRBV25-1	CASSGKRATYEQYF	TGTGCCAGCAGTGGGAAGCGGGCGACCTACGAGCAGTACTTC
TRBJ1-1	13	TRBD1	-	TRBV18	CASFGQVDTEAFF	TGTGCCAGCTTTGGACAGGTCGACACTGAAGCTTTCTTT
TRBJ2-5	14	-	once	TRBV27	CASRGVAKEETQYF	TGTGCCAGCAGGGGGGTGGCCAAAGAGGAGACCCAGTACTTC
TRBJ2-2	17	TRBD1	-	TRBV4-1	CASSPPRDRVNTGELFF	TGCGCCAGCAGCCCCCCTCGGGACAGGGTGAACACCGGGGAGCTGTTTTTT
TRBJ1-1	17	-	-	TRBV28	CASSFPSRERVNTEAFF	TGTGCCAGCAGTTTCCCTTCGAGAGAGAGGGTTAACACTGAAGCTTTCTTT
TRBJ2-5	12	-	-	TRBV6-4	CASILKGETQYF	TGTGCCAGCATTTTAAAGGGAGAGACCCAGTACTTC
TRBJ2-3	18	TRBD2	-	TRBV11-3	CASSPGGLAGAPSDTQYF	TGTGCCAGCAGCCCAGGGGGACTAGCGGGAGCTCCGTCAGATACGCAGTATTTT
TRBJ1-2	13	-	-	TRBV4-1	CASSQDLIYGYTF	TGCGCCAGCAGCCAAGATTTGATTTACGGCTACACCTTC
TRBJ2-3	18	-	-	TRBV10-1	CASSESSDRFKGTDTQYF	TGCGCCAGCAGTGAGTCGAGTGACCGCTTCAAGGGCACAGATACGCAGTATTTT
TRBJ1-1	15	TRBD1	-	TRBV5-6	CASSLGLDRAEEAFF	TGTGCCAGCAGCTTGGGGCTGGACAGGGCAGAAGAAGCTTTCTTT
TRBJ2-6	21	TRBD1	-	TRBV4-3	CASSQADKIWDRASGANVLTF	TGCGCCAGCAGCCAAGCAGACAAGATATGGGACAGGGCGTCAGGGGCCAACGTCCTGACTTTC
TRBJ1-5	14	TRBD1	once	TRBV30	CAWSPRQGNQPQHF	TGTGCCTGGAGCCCAAGACAGGGAAATCAGCCCCAGCATTTT
TRBJ2-1	16	TRBD1	-	TRBV6-4	CASSDSAGGGYNEQFF	TGTGCCAGCAGTGACTCAGCAGGGGGCGGGTACAATGAGCAGTTCTTC
TRBJ2-1	18	-	-	TRBV18	CASSAGQRVIRGDNEQFF	TGTGCCAGCTCAGCGGGACAGCGGGTTATAAGGGGTGACAATGAGCAGTTCTTC
TRBJ2-1	11	-	-	TRBV27	CAIRGENEQFF	TGTGCCATAAGGGGGGAAAATGAGCAGTTCTTC
TRBJ2-5	11	-	-	TRBV27	CASRTQETQYF	TGTGCCAGCAGAACCCAAGAGACCCAGTACTTC
TRBJ2-7	13	-	-	TRBV10-3	CAIGRQTSYEQYF	TGTGCCATCGGCCGACAGACCTCCTACGAGCAGTACTTC
TRBJ1-5	16	-	-	TRBV7-2	CASRLGPTGANQPQHF	TGTGCCAGCAGGCTCGGGCCAACCGGGGCAAATCAGCCCCAGCATTTT
TRBJ1-1	13	-	-	TRBV18	CASSPQGNTEAFF	TGTGCCAGCTCACCACAGGGGAACACTGAAGCTTTCTTT
TRBJ2-7	14	-	-	TRBV7-9	CASSVRSGPYEQYF	TGTGCCAGCAGCGTTAGGTCCGGGCCCTACGAGCAGTACTTC
TRBJ1-3	18	TRBD1	-	TRBV10-3	CAISEDREVLSKGNTIYF	TGTGCCATCAGTGAGGACAGGGAAGTGCTTTCGAAAGGAAACACCATATATTTT
TRBJ2-1	20	-	-	TRBV7-6	CASSLGVPGPSMSSYNEQFF	TGTGCCAGCAGCTTAGGGGTCCCGGGCCCCTCAATGAGCTCCTACAATGAGCAGTTCTTC
TRBJ2-7	15	-	-	TRBV7-9	CASSFDGQPGYEQYF	TGTGCCAGCAGCTTCGACGGACAGCCTGGGTACGAGCAGTACTTC
TRBJ1-2	16	TRBD1	-	TRBV28	CASSLRGQGVLDGYTF	TGTGCCAGCAGTTTAAGGGGACAGGGGGTTCTTGATGGCTACACCTTC
TRBJ1-1	16	TRBD1	-	TRBV7-4	CASSLSLQGASTEAFF	TGTGCCAGCAGCTTATCCCTTCAGGGGGCGTCAACTGAAGCTTTCTTT
TRBJ2-7	15	-	-	TRBV5-1	CASSLIAGLSYEQYF	TGCGCCAGCAGCTTAATCGCCGGGCTCTCCTACGAGCAGTACTTC
TRBJ1-2	15	-	-	TRBV28	CASTPGSRPLFGYTF	TGTGCCAGCACCCCCGGGAGCAGGCCCCTCTTCGGCTACACCTTC
TRBJ2-1	16	TRBD2	-	TRBV4-1	CASSQVRGLVANEQFF	TGCGCCAGCAGCCAAGTTAGGGGACTAGTCGCCAATGAGCAGTTCTTC
TRBJ2-7	15	-	once	TRBV5-1	CASSRVSGTSYEQYF	TGCGCCAGCAGCAGAGTAAGCGGCACCTCCTACGAGCAGTACTTC
TRBJ2-1	13	-	-	TRBV27	CASSLGENNEQFF	TGTGCCAGCAGTTTGGGAGAAAACAATGAGCAGTTCTTC
TRBJ2-7	15	TRBD2	-	TRBV2	CASSPRLAGGYEQYF	TGTGCCAGCAGCCCTCGACTAGCGGGAGGCTACGAGCAGTACTTC
TRBJ1-2	16	TRBD1	-	TRBV30	CAWSGFPGQGRYGYTF	TGTGCCTGGAGTGGGTTCCCGGGACAGGGTCGCTATGGCTACACCTTC
TRBJ2-7	15	-	-	TRBV7-2	CASSLDNLGLYEQYF	TGTGCCAGCAGCTTAGATAACTTGGGTCTCTACGAGCAGTACTTC
TRBJ2-3	17	TRBD1	-	TRBV27	CASSPLSGQVATDTQYF	TGTGCCAGCAGTCCCCTTTCTGGACAGGTTGCCACAGATACGCAGTATTTT